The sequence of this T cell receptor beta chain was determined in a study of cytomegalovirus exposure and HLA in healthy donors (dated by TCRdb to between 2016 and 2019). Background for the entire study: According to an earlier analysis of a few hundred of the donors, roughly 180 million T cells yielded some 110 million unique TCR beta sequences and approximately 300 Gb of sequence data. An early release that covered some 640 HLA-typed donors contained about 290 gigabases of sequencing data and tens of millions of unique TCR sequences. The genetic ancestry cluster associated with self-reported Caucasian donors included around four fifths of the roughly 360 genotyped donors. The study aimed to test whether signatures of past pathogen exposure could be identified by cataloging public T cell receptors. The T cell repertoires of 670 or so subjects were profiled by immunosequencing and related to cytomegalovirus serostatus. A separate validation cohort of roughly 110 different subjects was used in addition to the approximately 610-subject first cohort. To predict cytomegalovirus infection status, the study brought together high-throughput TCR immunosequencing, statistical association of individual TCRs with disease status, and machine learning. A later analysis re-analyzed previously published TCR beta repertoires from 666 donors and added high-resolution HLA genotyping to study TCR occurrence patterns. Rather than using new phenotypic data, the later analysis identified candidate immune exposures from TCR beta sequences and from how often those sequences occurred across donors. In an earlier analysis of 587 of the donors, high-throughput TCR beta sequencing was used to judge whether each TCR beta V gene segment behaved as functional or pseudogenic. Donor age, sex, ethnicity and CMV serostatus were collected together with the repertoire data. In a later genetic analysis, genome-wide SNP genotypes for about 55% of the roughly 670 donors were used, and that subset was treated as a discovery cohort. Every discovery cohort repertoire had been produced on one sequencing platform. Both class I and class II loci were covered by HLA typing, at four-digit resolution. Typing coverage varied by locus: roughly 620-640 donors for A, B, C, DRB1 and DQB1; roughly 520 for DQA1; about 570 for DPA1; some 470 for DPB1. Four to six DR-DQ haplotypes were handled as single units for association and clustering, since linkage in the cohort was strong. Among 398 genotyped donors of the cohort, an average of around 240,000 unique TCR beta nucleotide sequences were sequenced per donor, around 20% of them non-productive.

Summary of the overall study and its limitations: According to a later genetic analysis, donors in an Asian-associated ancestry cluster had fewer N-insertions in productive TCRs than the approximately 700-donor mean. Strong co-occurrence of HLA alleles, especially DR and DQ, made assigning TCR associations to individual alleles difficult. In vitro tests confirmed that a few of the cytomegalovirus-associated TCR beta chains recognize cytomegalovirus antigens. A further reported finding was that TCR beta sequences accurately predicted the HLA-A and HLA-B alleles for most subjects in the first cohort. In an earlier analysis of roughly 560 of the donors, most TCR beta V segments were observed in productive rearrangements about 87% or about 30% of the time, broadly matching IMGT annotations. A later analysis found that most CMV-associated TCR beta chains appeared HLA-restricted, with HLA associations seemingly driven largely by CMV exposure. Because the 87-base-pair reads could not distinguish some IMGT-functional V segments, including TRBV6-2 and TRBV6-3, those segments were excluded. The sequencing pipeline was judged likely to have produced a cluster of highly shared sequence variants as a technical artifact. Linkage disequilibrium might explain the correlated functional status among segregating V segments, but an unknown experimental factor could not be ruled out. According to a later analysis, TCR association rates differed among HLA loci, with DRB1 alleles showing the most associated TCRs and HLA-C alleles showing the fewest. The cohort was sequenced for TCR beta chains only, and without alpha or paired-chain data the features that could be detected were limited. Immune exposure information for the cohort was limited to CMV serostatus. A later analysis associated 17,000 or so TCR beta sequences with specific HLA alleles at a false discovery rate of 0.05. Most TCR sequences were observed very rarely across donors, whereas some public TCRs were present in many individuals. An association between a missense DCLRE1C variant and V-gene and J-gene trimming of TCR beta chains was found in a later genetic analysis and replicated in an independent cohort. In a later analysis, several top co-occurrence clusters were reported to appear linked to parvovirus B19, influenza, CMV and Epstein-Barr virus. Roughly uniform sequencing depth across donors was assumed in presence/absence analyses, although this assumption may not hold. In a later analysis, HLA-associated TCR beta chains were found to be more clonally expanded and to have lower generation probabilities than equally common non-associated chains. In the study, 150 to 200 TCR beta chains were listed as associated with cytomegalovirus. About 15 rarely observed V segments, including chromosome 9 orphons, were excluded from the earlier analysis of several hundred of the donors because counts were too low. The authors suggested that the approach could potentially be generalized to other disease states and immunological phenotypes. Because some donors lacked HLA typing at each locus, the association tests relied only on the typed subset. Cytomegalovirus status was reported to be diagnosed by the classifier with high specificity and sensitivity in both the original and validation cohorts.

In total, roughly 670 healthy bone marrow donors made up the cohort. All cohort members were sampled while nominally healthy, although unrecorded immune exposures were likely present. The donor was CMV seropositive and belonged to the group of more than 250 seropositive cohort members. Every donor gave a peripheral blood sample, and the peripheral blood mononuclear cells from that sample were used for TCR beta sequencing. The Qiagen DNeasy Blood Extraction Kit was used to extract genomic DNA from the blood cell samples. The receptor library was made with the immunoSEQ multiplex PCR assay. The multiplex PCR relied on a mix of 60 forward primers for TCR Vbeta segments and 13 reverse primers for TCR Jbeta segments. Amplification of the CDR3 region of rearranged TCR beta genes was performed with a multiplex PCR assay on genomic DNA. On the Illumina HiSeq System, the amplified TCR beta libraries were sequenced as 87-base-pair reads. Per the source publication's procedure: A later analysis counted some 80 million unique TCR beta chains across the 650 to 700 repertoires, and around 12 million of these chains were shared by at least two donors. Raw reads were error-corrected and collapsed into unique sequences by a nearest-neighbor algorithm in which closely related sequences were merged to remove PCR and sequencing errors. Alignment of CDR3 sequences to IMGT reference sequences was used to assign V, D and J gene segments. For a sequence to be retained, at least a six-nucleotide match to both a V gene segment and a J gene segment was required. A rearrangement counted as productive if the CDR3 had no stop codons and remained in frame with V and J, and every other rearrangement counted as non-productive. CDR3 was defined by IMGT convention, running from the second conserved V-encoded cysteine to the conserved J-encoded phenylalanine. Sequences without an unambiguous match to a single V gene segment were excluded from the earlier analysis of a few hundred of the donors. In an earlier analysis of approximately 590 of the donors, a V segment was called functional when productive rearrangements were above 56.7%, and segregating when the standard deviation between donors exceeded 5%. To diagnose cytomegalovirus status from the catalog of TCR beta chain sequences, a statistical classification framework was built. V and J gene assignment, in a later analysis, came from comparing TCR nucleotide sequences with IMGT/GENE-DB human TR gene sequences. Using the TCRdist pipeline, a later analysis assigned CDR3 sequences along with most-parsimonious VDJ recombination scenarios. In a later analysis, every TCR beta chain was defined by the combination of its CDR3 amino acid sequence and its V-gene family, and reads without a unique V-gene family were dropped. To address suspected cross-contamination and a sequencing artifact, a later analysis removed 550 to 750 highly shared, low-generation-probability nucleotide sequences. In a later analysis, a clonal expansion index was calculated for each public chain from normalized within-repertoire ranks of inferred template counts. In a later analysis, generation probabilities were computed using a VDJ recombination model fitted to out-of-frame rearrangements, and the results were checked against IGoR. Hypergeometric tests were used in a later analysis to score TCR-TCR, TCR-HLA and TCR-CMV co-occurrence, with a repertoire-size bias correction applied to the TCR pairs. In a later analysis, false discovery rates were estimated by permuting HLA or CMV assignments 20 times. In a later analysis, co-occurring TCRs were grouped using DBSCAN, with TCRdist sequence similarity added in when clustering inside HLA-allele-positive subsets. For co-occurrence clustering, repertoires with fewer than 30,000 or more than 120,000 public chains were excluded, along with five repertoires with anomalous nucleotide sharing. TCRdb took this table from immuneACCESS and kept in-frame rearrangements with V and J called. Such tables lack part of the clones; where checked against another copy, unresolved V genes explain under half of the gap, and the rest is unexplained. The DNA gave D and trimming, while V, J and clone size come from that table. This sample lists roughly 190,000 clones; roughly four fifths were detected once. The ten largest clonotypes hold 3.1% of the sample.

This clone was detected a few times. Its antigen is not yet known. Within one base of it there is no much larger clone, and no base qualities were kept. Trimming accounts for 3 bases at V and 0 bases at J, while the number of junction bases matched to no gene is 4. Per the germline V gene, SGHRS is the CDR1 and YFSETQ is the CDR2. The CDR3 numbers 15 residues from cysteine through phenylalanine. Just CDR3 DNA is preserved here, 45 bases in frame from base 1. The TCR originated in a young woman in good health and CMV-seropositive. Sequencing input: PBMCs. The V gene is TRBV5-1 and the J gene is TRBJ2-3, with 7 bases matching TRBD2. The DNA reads TGCGCCAGCAGCTCTAGCGGCCCTAGCACAGATACGCAGTATTTT. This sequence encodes CASSSSGPSTDTQYF. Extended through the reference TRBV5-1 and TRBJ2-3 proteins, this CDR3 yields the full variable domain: KAGVTQTPRYLIKTRGQQVTLSCSPISGHRSVSWYQQTPGQGLQFLFEYFSETQRNKGNFPGRFSGRQFSNSRSEMNVSTLELGDSALYLCASSSSGPSTDTQYFGPGTRLTVL.